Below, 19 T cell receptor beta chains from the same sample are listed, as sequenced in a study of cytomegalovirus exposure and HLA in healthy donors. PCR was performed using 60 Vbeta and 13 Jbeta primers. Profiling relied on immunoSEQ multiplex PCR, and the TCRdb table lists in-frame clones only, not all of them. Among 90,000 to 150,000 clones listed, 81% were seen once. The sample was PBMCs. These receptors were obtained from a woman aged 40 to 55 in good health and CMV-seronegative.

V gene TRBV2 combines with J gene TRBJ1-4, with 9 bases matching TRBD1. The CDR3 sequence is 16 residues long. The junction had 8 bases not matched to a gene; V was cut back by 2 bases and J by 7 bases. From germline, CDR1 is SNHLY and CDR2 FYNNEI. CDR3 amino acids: CASSEKGTGIGEKLFF. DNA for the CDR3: TGTGCCAGCAGTGAAAAAGGGACAGGGATTGGTGAAAAACTGTTTTTT.

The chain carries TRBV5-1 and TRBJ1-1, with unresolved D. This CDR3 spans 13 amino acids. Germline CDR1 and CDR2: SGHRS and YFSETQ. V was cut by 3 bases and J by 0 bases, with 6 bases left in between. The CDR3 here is CASSSTVNTEAFF. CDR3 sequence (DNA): TGCGCCAGCAGCTCTACAGTGAACACTGAAGCTTTCTTT.

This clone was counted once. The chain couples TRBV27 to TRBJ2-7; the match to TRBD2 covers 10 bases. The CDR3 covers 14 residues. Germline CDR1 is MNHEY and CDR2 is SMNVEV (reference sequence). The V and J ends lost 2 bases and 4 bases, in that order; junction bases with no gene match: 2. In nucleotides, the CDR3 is TGTGCCAGCAGTTTACTAGCGGGAGTTTACGAGCAGTACTTC. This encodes CASSLLAGVYEQYF.

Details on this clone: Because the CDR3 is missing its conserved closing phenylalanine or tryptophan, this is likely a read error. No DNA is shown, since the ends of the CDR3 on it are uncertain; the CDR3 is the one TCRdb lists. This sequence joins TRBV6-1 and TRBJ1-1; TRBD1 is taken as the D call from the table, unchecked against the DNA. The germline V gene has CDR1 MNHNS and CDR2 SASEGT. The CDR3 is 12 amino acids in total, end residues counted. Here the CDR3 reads CASSENGAHTVA.

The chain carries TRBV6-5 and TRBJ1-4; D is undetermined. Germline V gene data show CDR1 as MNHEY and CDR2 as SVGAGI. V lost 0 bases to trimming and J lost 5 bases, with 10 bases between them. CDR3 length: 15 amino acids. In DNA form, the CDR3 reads TGTGCCAGCAGTTACTCTTGGGCGACAAATGAAAAACTGTTTTTT. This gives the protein CASSYSWATNEKLFF.

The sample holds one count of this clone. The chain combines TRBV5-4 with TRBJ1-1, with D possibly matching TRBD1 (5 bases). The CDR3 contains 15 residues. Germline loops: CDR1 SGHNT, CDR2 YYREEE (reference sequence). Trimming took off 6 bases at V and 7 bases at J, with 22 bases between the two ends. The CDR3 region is CASTRDRLGGVEAFF. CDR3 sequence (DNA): TGTGCCAGCACCAGGGACCGTCTGGGAGGAGTTGAAGCTTTCTTT.

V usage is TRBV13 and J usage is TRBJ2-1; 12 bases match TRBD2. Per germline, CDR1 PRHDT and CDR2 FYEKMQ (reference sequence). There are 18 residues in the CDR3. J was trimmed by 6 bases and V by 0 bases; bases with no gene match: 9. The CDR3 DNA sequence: TGTGCCAGCAGCTTAGGCCGAAGTGAGGGACTAGCGGGCAATGAGCAGTTCTTC. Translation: CASSLGRSEGLAGNEQFF.

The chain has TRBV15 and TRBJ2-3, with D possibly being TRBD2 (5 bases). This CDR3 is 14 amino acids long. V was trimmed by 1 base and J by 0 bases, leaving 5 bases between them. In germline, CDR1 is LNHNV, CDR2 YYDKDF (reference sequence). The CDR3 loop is CATSRGTSTDTQYF. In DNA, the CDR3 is TGTGCCACCAGCAGAGGGACTAGCACAGATACGCAGTATTTT.

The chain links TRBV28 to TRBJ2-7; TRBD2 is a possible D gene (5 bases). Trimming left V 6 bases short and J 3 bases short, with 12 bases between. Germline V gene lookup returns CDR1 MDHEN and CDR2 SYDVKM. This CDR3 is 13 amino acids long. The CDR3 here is CASSPPGGYEQYF. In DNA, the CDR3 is TGTGCCAGCAGCCCACCAGGAGGCTACGAGCAGTACTTC.

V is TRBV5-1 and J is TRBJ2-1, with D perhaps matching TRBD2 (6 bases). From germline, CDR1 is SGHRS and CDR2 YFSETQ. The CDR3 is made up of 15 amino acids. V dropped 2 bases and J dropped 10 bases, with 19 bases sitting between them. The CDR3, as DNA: TGCGCCAGCAGCTTAAATACTAGCCCTCTTGAAGAGCAGTTCTTC. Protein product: CASSLNTSPLEEQFF. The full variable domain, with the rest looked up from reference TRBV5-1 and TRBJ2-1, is KAGVTQTPRYLIKTRGQQVTLSCSPISGHRSVSWYQQTPGQGLQFLFEYFSETQRNKGNFPGRFSGRQFSNSRSEMNVSTLELGDSALYLCASSLNTSPLEEQFFGPGTRLTVL.

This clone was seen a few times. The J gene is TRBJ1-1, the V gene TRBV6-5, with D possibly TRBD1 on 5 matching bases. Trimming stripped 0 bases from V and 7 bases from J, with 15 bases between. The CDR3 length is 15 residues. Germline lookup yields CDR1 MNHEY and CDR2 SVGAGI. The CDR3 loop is CASSYSMRGGDEAFF. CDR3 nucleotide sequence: TGTGCCAGCAGTTACTCGATGAGGGGAGGGGATGAAGCTTTCTTT.

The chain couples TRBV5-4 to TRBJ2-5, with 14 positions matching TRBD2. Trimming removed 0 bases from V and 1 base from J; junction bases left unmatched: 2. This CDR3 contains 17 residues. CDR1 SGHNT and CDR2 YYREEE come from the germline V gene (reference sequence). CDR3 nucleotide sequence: TGTGCCAGCAGCTTGGGGACTAGCGGGGGGTCCCAAGAGACCCAGTACTTC. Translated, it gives CASSLGTSGGSQETQYF.

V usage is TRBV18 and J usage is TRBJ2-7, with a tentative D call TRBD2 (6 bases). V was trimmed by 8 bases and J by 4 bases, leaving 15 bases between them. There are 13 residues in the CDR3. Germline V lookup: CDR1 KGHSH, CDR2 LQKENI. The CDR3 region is CASVGTGEYEQYF. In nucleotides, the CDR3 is TGTGCCAGCGTTGGGACTGGGGAGTACGAGCAGTACTTC.

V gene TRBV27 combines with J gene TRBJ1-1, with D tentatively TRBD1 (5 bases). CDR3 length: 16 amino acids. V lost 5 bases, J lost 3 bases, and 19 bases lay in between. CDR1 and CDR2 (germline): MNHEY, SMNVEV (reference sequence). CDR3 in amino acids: CASSQTQGRGDTEAFF. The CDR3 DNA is TGTGCCAGCAGTCAGACTCAAGGGAGGGGTGACACTGAAGCTTTCTTT.

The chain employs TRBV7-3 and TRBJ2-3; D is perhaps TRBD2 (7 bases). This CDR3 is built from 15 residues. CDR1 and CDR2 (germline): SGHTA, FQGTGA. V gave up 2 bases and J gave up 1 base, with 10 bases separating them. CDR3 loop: CASSLGGARTDTQYF. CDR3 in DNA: TGTGCCAGCAGCTTAGGGGGGGCCCGCACAGATACGCAGTATTTT.

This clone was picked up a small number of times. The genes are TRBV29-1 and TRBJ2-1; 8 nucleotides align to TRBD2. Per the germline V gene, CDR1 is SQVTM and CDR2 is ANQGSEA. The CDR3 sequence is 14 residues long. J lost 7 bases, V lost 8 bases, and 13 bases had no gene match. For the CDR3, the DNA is TGCAGCTCCGCCGGGACTAGTAGTTCGAATGAGCAGTTCTTC. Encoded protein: CSSAGTSSSNEQFF.

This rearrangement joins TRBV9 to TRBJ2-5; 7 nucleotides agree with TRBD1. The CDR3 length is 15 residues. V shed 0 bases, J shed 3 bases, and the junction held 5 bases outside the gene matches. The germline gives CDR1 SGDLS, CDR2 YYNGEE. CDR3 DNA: TGTGCCAGCAGCGTAGATGGGACAGCGAAAGAGACCCAGTACTTC. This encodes CASSVDGTAKETQYF.

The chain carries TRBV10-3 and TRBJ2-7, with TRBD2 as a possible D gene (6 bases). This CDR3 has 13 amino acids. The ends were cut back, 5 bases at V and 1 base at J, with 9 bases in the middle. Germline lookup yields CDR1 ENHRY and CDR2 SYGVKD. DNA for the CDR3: TGTGCCATCAGTAAGGAGGGATCCTACGAGCAGTACTTC. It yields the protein CAISKEGSYEQYF.

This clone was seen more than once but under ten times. The CDR3 DNA reads as TGTGCCAGCCTGGGGGGAGGGAGGTTGAGCACTGAAGCTTTCTTT. Its protein is CASLGGGRLSTEAFF. The rearrangement links TRBV2 to TRBJ1-1, with D possibly TRBD1 on 5 matching bases. This CDR3 is built from 15 residues. Deletions cut 8 bases from V and 4 bases from J, with 20 bases between. Germline loops: CDR1 SNHLY, CDR2 FYNNEI. Looking up the rest from reference TRBV2 and TRBJ1-1 gives the full variable domain: EPEVTQTPSHQVTQMGQEVILRCVPISNHLYFYWYRQILGQKVEFLVSFYNNEISEKSEIFDDQFSVERPDGSNFTLKIRSTKLEDSAMYFCASLGGGRLSTEAFFGQGTRLTVV.